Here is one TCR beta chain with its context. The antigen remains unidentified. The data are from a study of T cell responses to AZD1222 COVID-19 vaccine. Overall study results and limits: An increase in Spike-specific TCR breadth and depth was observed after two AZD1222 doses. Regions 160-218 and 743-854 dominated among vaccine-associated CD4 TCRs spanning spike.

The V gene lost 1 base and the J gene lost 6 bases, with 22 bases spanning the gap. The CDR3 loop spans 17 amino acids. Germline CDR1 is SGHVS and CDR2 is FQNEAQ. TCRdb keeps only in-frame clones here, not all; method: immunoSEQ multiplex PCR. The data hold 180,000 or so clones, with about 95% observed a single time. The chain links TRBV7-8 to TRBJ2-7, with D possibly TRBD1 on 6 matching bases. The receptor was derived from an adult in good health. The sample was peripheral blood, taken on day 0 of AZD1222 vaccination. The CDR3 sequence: CASSLVPTGWGQGEQYF. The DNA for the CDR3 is TGTGCCAGCAGCTTAGTACCCACAGGATGGGGGCAGGGCGAGCAGTACTTC.